These 9 T cell receptor beta chains share one sample of origin, sequenced in a study of response to subunit inactivated influenza vaccine. TCRdb reprocessed the RT-PCR reads with MiXCR, giving one entry per CDR3 protein. The sample lists roughly 620,000 distinct CDR3 sequences, about 11% occurring once. This sample also appeared in a second study, on T cells expressing NK-cell markers. This second study notes: The cDNA for TCR beta came from 5'RACE template switching with UMIs.

The source was PBMCs from blood, collected on the day of vaccination. Source of these receptors: a man aged 45-65 years who received an inactivated influenza vaccine.

This clonotype was counted ten times or more. This rearrangement joins TRBV11-2 to TRBJ2-2; D is perhaps TRBD1 (6 bases). V lost 0 bases and J lost 1, with 9 bases in between. Looked up from germline, CDR1 is SGHAT and CDR2 is FQNNGV. The CDR3 extends over 16 amino acids. The CDR3 DNA is TGTGCCAGCAGCTTAGAGGGACATTTGAACACCGGGGAGCTGTTTTTT. Amino acid sequence: CASSLEGHLNTGELFF.

In DNA, the CDR3 is TGTGCCAGCTCACCTTCCGGGACAGGGGCCGATGAGCAGTTCTTC. Amino acids: CASSPSGTGADEQFF. V and J are TRBV18 and TRBJ2-1; 10 nucleotides align to TRBD1. The ends lost 3 bases at V and 8 bases at J; junction bases unmatched: 7. The germline gives CDR1 KGHSH, CDR2 LQKENI. This CDR3 is built from 15 residues. Full variable domain (rest looked up from reference TRBV18 and TRBJ2-1): NAGVMQNPRHLVRRRGQEARLRCSPMKGHSHVYWYRQLPEEGLKFMVYLQKENIIDESGMPKERFSAEFPKEGPSILRIQQVVRGDSAAYFCASSPSGTGADEQFFGPGTRLTVL.

The rearrangement uses TRBV7-2 and TRBJ2-3; TRBD1 aligns across 7 bases. The CDR3 extends over 15 amino acids. Trimming took 5 bases from V and 2 from J; bases not matched to a gene: 7. Germline CDR1 SGHTA, CDR2 FQGNSA. CDR3 amino acids: CASSRRGQNTDTQYF. CDR3 nucleotide sequence: TGTGCCAGCAGCCGACGGGGACAGAACACAGATACGCAGTATTTT.

This sequence joins TRBV5-1 and TRBJ2-2; tentative D call: TRBD1 (5 bases). V lost 4 bases and J 2 bases, leaving 12 bases between the germline ends. The germline V gene encodes CDR1 SGHRS and CDR2 YFSETQ. The CDR3 consists of 15 residues. The CDR3 DNA follows: TGCGCCAGCAGCCGCCAGGGATTTAACACCGGGGAGCTGTTTTTT. Protein product: CASSRQGFNTGELFF.

This chain connects TRBV5-1 to TRBJ2-6, with a possible D match to TRBD2 (7 bases). Trimming removed 7 bases from V and 2 bases from J, with 10 bases in between. The CDR3 runs to 14 residues. The V gene's germline CDR1 is SGHRS and CDR2 YFSETQ. CDR3 nucleotide sequence: TGCGCCAGCGGCGGGGGCACTGGGGCCAACGTCCTGACTTTC. Translation gives CASGGGTGANVLTF.

For the CDR3, the DNA is TGCGCCAGCAGGGAGGGGGCAAAGGGTAATGAGCAGTTCTTC. Encoded protein: CASREGAKGNEQFF. The chain employs TRBV5-1 and TRBJ2-1; D might be TRBD1 (7 bases). The CDR3 runs to 14 residues. Germline CDR1 SGHRS, CDR2 YFSETQ. The V and J ends lost 5 bases and 7 bases respectively, with 16 bases between them.

The chain employs TRBV20-1 and TRBJ1-6; D is uncertain. CDR1 DFQATT and CDR2 SNEGSKA come from the germline V gene (reference sequence). The CDR3 is made up of 13 amino acids. V was pared by 2 bases and J by 7 bases, with 9 bases between. The DNA for the CDR3 is TGCAGTGCTAGACTTTCGGCAAATTCACCCCTCCACTTT. Residues: CSARLSANSPLHF.

This clonotype turned up a few times. The genes are TRBV3-1 and TRBJ2-7, with D unresolved. Trimming removed 0 bases at V and 6 bases at J, with 3 bases between. CDR3 length: 11 amino acids. CDR1 and CDR2 (germline): LGHDT, YNNKEL (reference sequence). The CDR3 DNA is TGTGCCAGCAGCCAAGAAAGCGAGCAGTACTTC. Its protein product is CASSQESEQYF.

This clonotype was picked up a small number of times. CDR3: CASSLVGQVNYEQYF. DNA of the CDR3: TGTGCCAGCAGCTTAGTGGGACAGGTTAACTACGAGCAGTACTTC. The V and J genes are TRBV13 and TRBJ2-7, with 8 positions matching TRBD1. The CDR3 covers 15 residues. Trimming took 1 base from V and 3 from J; bases not matched to a gene: 5. CDR1 and CDR2 from the germline V gene are PRHDT and FYEKMQ (reference sequence). The full variable domain, with the rest looked up from reference TRBV13 and TRBJ2-7, is AAGVIQSPRHLIKEKRETATLKCYPIPRHDTVYWYQQGPGQDPQFLISFYEKMQSDKGSIPDRFSAQQFSDYHSELNMSSLELGDSALYFCASSLVGQVNYEQYFGPGTRLTVT.